The 21 T cell receptor beta chains presented below share a single source sample, sequenced in a study of identical twins. TCRdb independently ran MiXCR on the 5' RACE reads; one entry per CDR3 protein. The table shows approximately 1.8 million distinct CDR3 sequences, with roughly 35% occurring only once. The specimen was cord blood. The receptors were gathered from a newborn girl in good health.

The chain joins TRBV6-5 to TRBJ2-1, with TRBD2 matching 9 bases. The CDR3 extends over 15 amino acids. The germline CDR1 and CDR2 sequences are MNHEY and SVGAGI. The V segment lost 5 bases and the J segment 7 bases; nucleotides outside the gene matches: 9. The CDR3 DNA reads TGTGCCAGCAGTCATAGCGGGGGCGTCTTAAATGAGCAGTTCTTC. Translated: CASSHSGGVLNEQFF.

A word on this clonotype: At one end the junction does not follow the germline gene, possibly because of a read error. The V call is TRBV29-1, the J call TRBJ2-3; 14 positions agree with TRBD2. Germline V lookup: CDR1 SQVTM, CDR2 ANQGSEA. CDR3 length equals 15 residues. CDR3 in amino acids: CSAGLAGEGTDTQYF. CDR3 DNA: TGCAGCGCGGGACTAGCGGGAGAGGGCACAGACACGCAGTATTTT.

This clonotype was found many times. The chain employs TRBV28 and TRBJ2-7; D could derive from TRBD1 or TRBD2 (5 bases each). The CDR3 has 15 residues. Germline CDR1 is MDHEN and CDR2 is SYDVKM. V gave up 1 base and J gave up 3 bases, with 13 bases separating them. This CDR3 reads CASSLLGETGYEQYF. The DNA for the CDR3 is TGTGCCAGCAGTTTATTGGGGGAAACCGGCTACGAGCAGTACTTC. The whole variable domain, filled in from reference TRBV28 and TRBJ2-7, reads DVKVTQSSRYLVKRTGEKVFLECVQDMDHENMFWYRQDPGLGLRLIYFSYDVKMKEKGDIPEGYSVSREKKERFSLILESASTNQTSMYLCASSLLGETGYEQYFGPGTRLTVT.

The CDR3 coding sequence is TGCAGTGCTAGCGGGAGAGGGACCACAGATACGCAGTATTTT. This gives the protein CSASGRGTTDTQYF. The chain links TRBV20-1 to TRBJ2-3, with D possibly TRBD2 on 6 matching bases. V was shortened by 3 bases and J by 2 bases, with 12 bases between the two germline ends. CDR1 DFQATT and CDR2 SNEGSKA come from the germline V gene (reference sequence). The CDR3 is 14 residues long.

CDR3 bases: TGTGCCAGCAGTTACGTACTAGCGGGAGGAGGGGACGAGCAGTACTTC. Amino acids: CASSYVLAGGGDEQYF. The chain has TRBV6-2 or TRBV6-3 and TRBJ2-5; 12 bases align to TRBD2. The J call may be mistaken, given a closer DNA end match to TRBJ2-7. Germline CDR1 MNHEY, CDR2 SVGEGT. The CDR3 is 16 residues long.

A remark on this clonotype: A junction boundary mismatches the germline segment, possibly from a read error. The chain combines TRBV2 with TRBJ2-5; weak D call: TRBD1 (6 bases). Germline V CDR1 and CDR2: SNHLY, FYNNEI. The CDR3 has 13 amino acids. For the CDR3, the DNA is TGTGCCAGCCGGAAGGGGGAACAAGAGACCCGGTACTTC. This sequence encodes CASRKGEQETRYF.

This clonotype was detected only a few times. The J gene is TRBJ2-3, the V gene TRBV20-1; 8 bases align to TRBD2. Looked up from germline, CDR1 is DFQATT and CDR2 is SNEGSKA (reference sequence). The CDR3 runs to 14 residues. V was clipped by 7 bases and J by 1 base; unmatched bases: 7. CDR3 coding DNA: TGCAGTGGGATGCGGGGGGCGGGCACAGATACGCAGTATTTT. Translated, it gives CSGMRGAGTDTQYF.

The chain joins TRBV9 to TRBJ2-1; TRBD2 matches 13 bases. Losses at the gene ends were 0 bases for V and 9 bases for J; bases not matched to a gene: 3. This CDR3 has 15 residues. Per the germline V gene, CDR1 is SGDLS and CDR2 is YYNGEE. This CDR3 reads CASSVGTSGSFEQFF. CDR3 DNA sequence: TGTGCCAGCAGCGTAGGGACTAGCGGGAGTTTTGAGCAGTTCTTC.

The chain couples TRBV12-3 or TRBV12-4 to TRBJ1-1; TRBD1 agrees at 8 bases. The CDR3 loop spans 14 amino acids. Losses at the gene ends were 3 bases for V and 4 bases for J; bases not matched to a gene: 4. The CDR3 DNA is TGTGCCAGCAGTTTGACAGGGGAGTCCACTGAAGCTTTCTTT. Protein sequence: CASSLTGESTEAFF.

In its sample, this clonotype was seen a few times. The chain is built from TRBV20-1 and TRBJ2-4, with 7 bases identical to TRBD1. The J call may be in error: the DNA end matches TRBJ2-7 better. This CDR3 is built from 15 residues. CDR1 DFQATT and CDR2 SNEGSKA come from the germline V gene (reference sequence). The CDR3 DNA is TGCAGTGCTAGAGACCTGACAGGGATCGTCTACGAGCAGTACTTC. It encodes CSARDLTGIVYEQYF.

This clonotype was recorded at least ten times. The chain joins TRBV20-1 to TRBJ2-3; possible D gene TRBD2, 6 bases. The germline V and J ends were trimmed by 5 bases and 1 base, with 16 bases remaining between them. Germline V CDR1 and CDR2: DFQATT, SNEGSKA (reference sequence). The CDR3 is made up of 15 amino acids. CDR3 residues: CSARIIGLRTDTQYF. Written as DNA, the CDR3 is TGCAGTGCTCGGATCATAGGACTACGCACAGATACGCAGTATTTT.

This clonotype has a count of ten or more. This rearrangement joins TRBV9 to TRBJ2-1, with D possibly TRBD1 on 5 matching bases. The CDR3 consists of 16 residues. Germline loops: CDR1 SGDLS, CDR2 YYNGEE. Trimming took 2 bases from V and 1 from J, leaving 13 bases between them. The CDR3 DNA sequence: TGTGCCAGCAGCGTTTCAGGGTCCTCTTCCTACAATGAGCAGTTCTTC. The encoded protein is CASSVSGSSSYNEQFF.

In its sample, this clonotype was seen a few times. The genes are TRBV29-1 and TRBJ1-1; D is unclear. Trimming cost V 0 bases and J 0 bases, with 5 bases left between them. The germline V gene has CDR1 SQVTM and CDR2 ANQGSEA. This CDR3 is 13 amino acids long. The CDR3: CSVEEQLNTEAFF. CDR3 nucleotides: TGCAGCGTTGAAGAACAGTTGAACACTGAAGCTTTCTTT. Full variable domain (remainder filled in from reference TRBV29-1 and TRBJ1-1): SAVISQKPSRDICQRGTSLTIQCQVDSQVTMMFWYRQQPGQSLTLIATANQGSEATYESGFVIDKFPISRPNLTFSTLTVSNMSPEDSSIYLCSVEEQLNTEAFFGQGTRLTVV.

The V call is TRBV6-2 or TRBV6-3, the J call TRBJ2-3, with TRBD2 as a possible D gene (7 bases). Germline V lookup: CDR1 MNHEY, CDR2 SVGEGT. The CDR3 totals 16 residues. The germline V and J ends were trimmed by 6 bases and 0 bases, with 16 bases remaining between them. CDR3 sequence reads: CASSPLGGRSTDTQYF. The CDR3 coding sequence is TGTGCCAGCAGCCCCCTGGGGGGGCGAAGCACAGATACGCAGTATTTT.

The chain uses TRBV5-1 and TRBJ1-4; D unclear. CDR3 length: 14 residues. Per germline, CDR1 SGHRS and CDR2 YFSETQ. V gave up 0 bases and J gave up 5 bases, with 8 bases separating them. DNA for the CDR3: TGCGCCAGCAGCTTGGAAGGGTTAAATGAAAAACTGTTTTTT. Its protein product is CASSLEGLNEKLFF.

Comments on this clonotype: Since the CDR3 does not end with the conserved phenylalanine or tryptophan, this likely comes from a read error. The chain joins TRBV28 to TRBJ2-4, with D perhaps being TRBD1 or TRBD2 (5 bases each). V lost 3 bases and J 1 base, leaving 7 bases between the germline ends. In germline, CDR1 is MDHEN, CDR2 SYDVKM. There are 14 residues in the CDR3. For the CDR3, the DNA is TGTGCCAGCAGTTTGAGGGGCGCCAAAAACATTCAGTACTCC. It is translated as CASSLRGAKNIQYS.

This CDR3 reads CASSTGDEQFF. The DNA for the CDR3 is TGTGCCAGTAGTACTGGCGATGAGCAGTTCTTC. The chain recombines TRBV19 with TRBJ2-1; no definite D call. Trimming took 4 bases from V and 8 from J, leaving 6 bases between them. From germline, CDR1 is LNHDA and CDR2 SQIVND (reference sequence). The CDR3 is made up of 11 amino acids.

V usage is TRBV20-1 and J usage is TRBJ2-3, with 8 bases identical to TRBD2. Losses at the gene ends were 5 bases for V and 1 base for J; bases not matched to a gene: 11. CDR1 and CDR2 from the germline V gene are DFQATT and SNEGSKA (reference sequence). This CDR3 contains 16 residues. As DNA, the CDR3 is TGCAGTGCTCATCCTTTTGCGGGAGGCCGCACAGATACGCAGTATTTT. Protein product: CSAHPFAGGRTDTQYF.

This clonotype was detected a few times. The J gene is TRBJ2-7, the V gene TRBV27; 12 bases align to TRBD2. The CDR3 spans 16 residues. Germline assignment: CDR1 MNHEY and CDR2 SMNVEV (reference sequence). With 5 bases clipped from V and 4 bases from J, the junction kept 9 bases outside the gene matches. CDR3 sequence (DNA): TGTGCCAGCAGTCCAAGGACTAGCGGGGCCGAATACGAGCAGTACTTC. Its translation: CASSPRTSGAEYEQYF.

A few counts support this clonotype. A read error may explain this, as a much larger clone is one base away. This chain connects TRBV2 to TRBJ2-7; D is ambiguous. CDR3 size: 11 residues. The V end lost 2 bases, the J end lost 6 bases, and 5 bases lay between the germline ends. Germline V gives CDR1 SNHLY, CDR2 FYNNEI. The CDR3 sequence: CASSELFEQYF. CDR3 bases: TGTGCCAGCAGTGAACTCTTCGAGCAGTACTTC.

V and J are TRBV4-1 and TRBJ1-2; 7 nucleotides match TRBD1. The CDR3 spans 15 residues. With 1 base clipped from V and 5 bases from J, the junction kept 7 bases outside the gene matches. Looked up from germline, CDR1 is MGHRA and CDR2 is YSYEKL. The CDR3 DNA sequence: TGCGCCAGCAGCCAAGTACCTACGGGACAGTATGGCTACACCTTC. It specifies CASSQVPTGQYGYTF.